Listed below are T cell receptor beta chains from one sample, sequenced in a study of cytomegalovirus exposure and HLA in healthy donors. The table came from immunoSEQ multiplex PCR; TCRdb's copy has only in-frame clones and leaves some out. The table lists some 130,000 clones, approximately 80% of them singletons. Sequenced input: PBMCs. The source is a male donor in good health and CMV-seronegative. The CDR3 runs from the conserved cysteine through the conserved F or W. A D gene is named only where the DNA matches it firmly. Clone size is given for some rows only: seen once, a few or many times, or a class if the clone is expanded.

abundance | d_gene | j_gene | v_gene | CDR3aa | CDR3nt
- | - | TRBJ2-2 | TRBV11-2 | CASSLGVGRQNTGELFF | TGTGCCAGCAGCTTAGGGGTAGGGAGGCAGAACACCGGGGAGCTGTTTTTT
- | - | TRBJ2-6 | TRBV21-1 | CASSKDSLTRSGANVLTF | TGTGCCAGCAGCAAAGACAGCCTTACTCGCTCTGGGGCCAACGTCCTGACTTTC
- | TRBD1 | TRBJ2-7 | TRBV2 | CASRGQDSYEQYF | TGTGCCAGCAGGGGACAGGACTCCTACGAGCAGTACTTC
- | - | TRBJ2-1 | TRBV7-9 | CASTLRESYNEQFF | TGTGCCAGCACCTTGAGGGAGTCCTACAATGAGCAGTTCTTC
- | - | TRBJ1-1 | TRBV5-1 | CASSVDGLNTEAFF | TGCGCCAGCAGCGTGGACGGTTTGAACACTGAAGCTTTCTTT
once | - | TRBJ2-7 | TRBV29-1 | CSVELGTHEQYF | TGCAGCGTTGAGTTAGGGACACACGAGCAGTACTTC
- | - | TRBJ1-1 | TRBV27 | CASSIGHRNTEAFF | TGTGCCAGCAGTATAGGACACCGGAACACTGAAGCTTTCTTT
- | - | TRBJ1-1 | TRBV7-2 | CASSPTVRGRVEAFF | TGTGCCAGCAGCCCCACGGTCCGGGGAAGGGTTGAAGCTTTCTTT
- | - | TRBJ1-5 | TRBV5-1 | CASRRDYNQPQHF | TGCGCCAGCAGACGGGACTACAATCAGCCCCAGCATTTT
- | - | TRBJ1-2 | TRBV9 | CASSVGGSGYTF | TGTGCCAGCAGCGTAGGAGGCAGTGGCTACACCTTC
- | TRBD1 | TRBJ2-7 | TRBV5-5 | CASSSTGGAGEQYF | TGTGCCAGCAGCTCAACAGGGGGCGCGGGAGAGCAGTACTTC
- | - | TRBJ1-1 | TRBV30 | CAWSARNTEAFF | TGTGCCTGGAGTGCCAGGAACACTGAAGCTTTCTTT
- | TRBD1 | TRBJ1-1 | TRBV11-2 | CASSQGDRENTEAFF | TGTGCCAGCAGCCAAGGGGACAGGGAGAACACTGAAGCTTTCTTT
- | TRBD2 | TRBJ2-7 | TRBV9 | CASSVGGTSFYEQYF | TGTGCCAGCAGCGTGGGGGGGACTAGCTTTTACGAGCAGTACTTC